One and the same sample provided the 4 T cell receptor beta chains below, sequenced in a study of blood T cell repertoires in COVID-19. Sequencing was performed with immunoSEQ multiplex PCR; in TCRdb, only in-frame clones are kept and a portion is missing. This table holds 200,000 to 300,000 clones, 88% found once. The sequencing input was peripheral blood. Every receptor here comes from a woman aged 25 to 39 with acute or convalescent COVID-19.

The V call is TRBV30, the J call TRBJ2-7; D not resolved. The V gene's germline CDR1 is GTSNPN and CDR2 SVGIG (reference sequence). The V and J ends lost 0 bases and 2 bases respectively, with 8 bases between them. The CDR3 is 13 residues long. The CDR3 coding sequence is TGTGCCTGGAGTGTTGGCCGTCCCTACGAGCAGTACTTC. This encodes CAWSVGRPYEQYF.

This chain connects TRBV19 to TRBJ2-1, with a weak D call TRBD1 (5 bases). V lost 7 bases and J lost 4, with 11 bases in between. From germline, CDR1 is LNHDA and CDR2 SQIVND (reference sequence). The CDR3 consists of 13 residues. The CDR3 here is CASMGRWYNEQFF. CDR3 in DNA: TGTGCCAGTATGGGGCGGTGGTACAATGAGCAGTTCTTC.

The chain has TRBV18 and TRBJ1-1; D ambiguous. CDR1 KGHSH and CDR2 LQKENI come from the germline V gene. Trimming removed 6 bases at V and 0 bases at J, with 8 bases between. CDR3 length equals 13 residues. The CDR3 protein is CASSPGVNTEAFF. DNA for the CDR3: TGTGCCAGCTCGCCCGGGGTGAACACTGAAGCTTTCTTT.

The table lists this clone with a few counts. J is TRBJ2-5 and V is TRBV10-2; 11 nucleotides agree with TRBD2. Germline lookup yields CDR1 WSHSY and CDR2 SAAADI. V lost 6 bases and J lost 5; bases outside the gene matches: 8. The CDR3 length is 15 residues. Written as DNA, the CDR3 is TGCGCCAGCAGACAAGTAGCGGGAGGGGGGGAGACCCAGTACTTC. Protein: CASRQVAGGGETQYF.